Below are 20 T cell receptor beta chains sequenced from a single sample in a study of T cells in Graves' hyperthyroidism and ophthalmopathy. There were TCR beta CDR3 regions amplified from RNA transcripts. The TCR CDR3 was amplified in a first-round RT-PCR using the HTBI primer set. TCRdb redid the calling of the multiplex PCR reads with MiXCR, one entry per CDR3 protein. Of a few hundred thousand distinct CDR3 sequences listed, around 14% were seen once; the top ten hold approximately 29%. The material sequenced was blood. All receptors derive from a woman in her thirties with Graves' hyperthyroidism.

This clonotype was detected ten times or more. The chain recombines TRBV9 with TRBJ2-5, with TRBD2 matching over 9 bases. J lost 3 bases, V lost 3 bases, and 6 bases had no gene match. Germline CDR1 SGDLS, CDR2 YYNGEE. The CDR3 loop spans 15 amino acids. In DNA form, the CDR3 reads TGTGCCAGCAGCGCCATGACTAGCGGAGAAGAGACCCAGTACTTC. This gives the protein CASSAMTSGEETQYF.

The sample holds many counts of this clonotype. This chain links TRBV18 with TRBJ2-5; D gene unclear. The CDR3 spans 12 residues. CDR1 KGHSH and CDR2 LQKENI come from the germline V gene. V was clipped by 1 base and J by 3 bases, with 3 bases between them. The DNA for the CDR3 is TGTGCCAGCTCACCACAGGAAGAGACCCAGTACTTC. Protein sequence: CASSPQEETQYF.

This clonotype has more than one count but fewer than ten. The chain links TRBV4-1 to TRBJ1-5; 8 nucleotides match TRBD1. Trimming took 4 bases from V and 7 from J; bases not matched to a gene: 6. CDR1 and CDR2 (germline): MGHRA, YSYEKL. This CDR3 has 14 amino acids. The CDR3 is CASSLRQGQQPQHF. CDR3 sequence (DNA): TGCGCCAGCAGCCTCAGACAGGGGCAACAGCCCCAGCATTTT.

This clonotype appeared many times. The rearrangement joins TRBV6-1 to TRBJ1-2, with D uncertain. Trimming shortened V by 7 bases and J by 2 bases, and 17 bases separated the two germline ends. Per germline, CDR1 MNHNS and CDR2 SASEGT. CDR3 length equals 15 residues. CDR3 in amino acids: CASTQEGNRNYGYTF. The CDR3 coding sequence is TGTGCCAGCACCCAAGAGGGAAACCGAAACTATGGCTACACCTTC.

The chain is built from TRBV7-9 and TRBJ1-6, with unresolved D. There are 16 residues in the CDR3. V lost 3 bases to trimming and J lost 8 bases, with 17 bases between them. Germline CDR1 SEHNR, CDR2 FQNEAQ (reference sequence). The CDR3 region has the DNA TGTGCCAGCAGCTTGGACCCGAAAAGTCTAGATTCACCCCTCCACTTT. Protein sequence: CASSLDPKSLDSPLHF.

The chain links TRBV19 to TRBJ1-5, with 7 bases fitting TRBD1. CDR1 is LNHDA and CDR2 is SQIVND in the germline V gene (reference sequence). J lost 0 bases, V lost 5 bases, and 13 bases had no gene match. The CDR3 length is 18 residues. The CDR3, as DNA: TGTGCCAGTAGTTATACGACAGGGCTGGGGTATAGCAATCAGCCCCAGCATTTT. Encoded protein: CASSYTTGLGYSNQPQHF.

The rearrangement uses TRBV3-1 and TRBJ1-2; TRBD1 is a possible D gene (6 bases). CDR1 and CDR2 from the germline V gene are LGHDT and YNNKEL (reference sequence). V lost 4 bases and J 8 bases, leaving 14 bases between the germline ends. The CDR3 has 13 amino acids. The CDR3 spells CASSRQGRYGYTF. In nucleotides, the CDR3 is TGTGCCAGCAGCCGGCAGGGGCGATACGGCTACACCTTC. Variable domain in full (rest from reference TRBV3-1 and TRBJ1-2): DTAVSQTPKYLVTQMGNDKSIKCEQNLGHDTMYWYKQDSKKFLKIMFSYNNKELIINETVPNRFSPKSPDKAHLNLHINSLELGDSAVYFCASSRQGRYGYTFGSGTRLTVV.

This clonotype was counted a few times. The chain recombines TRBV7-9 with TRBJ2-5; 7 nucleotides match TRBD1. The CDR3 sequence is 15 residues long. Germline V CDR1 and CDR2: SEHNR, FQNEAQ (reference sequence). V shed 1 base, J shed 5 bases, and the junction held 7 bases outside the gene matches. CDR3 amino acids: CASSLVHRGGETQYF. The CDR3 DNA sequence: TGTGCCAGCAGCTTAGTCCACAGGGGTGGGGAGACCCAGTACTTC.

A note on this clonotype: This sequence may be a read error, since a much larger clone differs from it by one base. The chain couples TRBV15 to TRBJ2-7; either TRBD1 or TRBD2 may fit D (5 bases each). CDR1 is LNHNV, CDR2 YYDKDF, per germline (reference sequence). The CDR3 runs to 15 residues. V lost 1 base and J lost 7, with 17 bases in between. CDR3 DNA: TGTGCCACCAGCAGAGTGGGGGTAGGGTTGGATGAGCAGTACTTC. Its protein product is CATSRVGVGLDEQYF. Complete variable domain (other parts from reference TRBV15 and TRBJ2-7): DAMVIQNPRYQVTQFGKPVTLSCSQTLNHNVMYWYQQKSSQAPKLLFHYYDKDFNNEADTPDNFQSRRPNTSFCFLDIRSPGLGDTAMYLCATSRVGVGLDEQYFGPGTRLTVT.

V and J are TRBV7-8 and TRBJ2-2; 10 positions match TRBD1. CDR1 is SGHVS, CDR2 FQNEAQ, per germline. Unmatched junction bases numbered 7, after V lost 7 bases and J lost 5 bases. The CDR3 is 15 residues long. This CDR3 is CASKLGTGETGELFF. The DNA of the CDR3 is TGTGCCAGCAAGCTCGGGACAGGGGAGACCGGGGAGCTGTTTTTT. The full variable domain, in which reference TRBV7-8 and TRBJ2-2 provide the parts outside the CDR3, is GAGVSQSPRYKVAKRGQDVALRCDPISGHVSLFWYQQALGQGPEFLTYFQNEAQLDKSGLPSDRFFAERPEGSVSTLKIQRTQQEDSAVYLCASKLGTGETGELFFGEGSRLTVL.

This clonotype was counted only a few times. The rearrangement uses TRBV2 and TRBJ1-2; the D is unclear. From germline, CDR1 is SNHLY and CDR2 FYNNEI. V lost 0 bases to trimming and J lost 5 bases, with 13 bases between them. CDR3 size: 15 residues. The CDR3 loop reads CASSEALKPSYGYTF. The CDR3 nucleotides read TGTGCCAGCAGTGAAGCGTTGAAGCCTTCGTATGGCTACACCTTC.

This clonotype showed up just a few times. Just one base apart from a much larger clone, this may be a read error. The rearrangement uses TRBV28 and TRBJ2-5; D tentatively reads TRBD1 or TRBD2 (6 bases each). The germline CDR1 and CDR2 sequences are MDHEN and SYDVKM. This CDR3 spans 14 amino acids. V lost 6 bases, J lost 5 bases, and 16 bases lay in between. For the CDR3, the DNA is TGTGCCAGCAGCCGACCTCAGGGGAGGGAGACCCAGTACTTC. Protein sequence: CASSRPQGRETQYF. Full variable domain (missing parts from reference TRBV28 and TRBJ2-5): DVKVTQSSRYLVKRTGEKVFLECVQDMDHENMFWYRQDPGLGLRLIYFSYDVKMKEKGDIPEGYSVSREKKERFSLILESASTNQTSMYLCASSRPQGRETQYFGPGTRLLVL.

The chain carries TRBV5-1 and TRBJ2-5, with 9 positions matching TRBD1. With 2 bases clipped from V and 0 bases from J, the junction kept 2 bases outside the gene matches. Per germline, CDR1 SGHRS and CDR2 YFSETQ. CDR3 size: 15 residues. CDR3 sequence reads: CASSFGDRDQETQYF. The CDR3 DNA follows: TGCGCCAGCAGCTTTGGGGACAGGGACCAAGAGACCCAGTACTTC.

This clonotype has only a few counts. The conserved phenylalanine or tryptophan is not found at the CDR3 terminus, so this likely reflects a read error. V and J are TRBV20-1 and TRBJ2-5, with 8 bases identical to TRBD1. The germline V gene encodes CDR1 DFQATT and CDR2 SNEGSKA (reference sequence). Germline trimming cut 6 bases from V and 1 base from J; bases unmatched to any gene: 10. CDR3 length: 15 residues. CDR3 sequence (DNA): TGCAGTGCCCAACGAGACAGGGGTCGCCAAGAGACCCAGTACTTG. Encoded protein: CSAQRDRGRQETQYL.

This clonotype was detected many times. This chain joins TRBV12-3 or TRBV12-4 and TRBJ2-3, with TRBD2 identical over 14 bases. The CDR3 extends over 15 amino acids. Germline trimming cut 6 bases from V and 1 base from J; bases unmatched to any gene: 0. The CDR3 nucleotides are TGTGCCAGCAGGGGACTAGCGGGGGGCACAGATACGCAGTATTTT. This sequence encodes CASRGLAGGTDTQYF.

This sequence joins TRBV6-1 and TRBJ1-2; TRBD1 might be the D (6 bases). V gave up 6 bases and J gave up 7 bases, with 18 bases separating them. The CDR3 sequence is 14 residues long. Germline-derived CDR1 and CDR2 are MNHNS and SASEGT. The CDR3 nucleotides read TGTGCCAGCAGCCTTACCACAGGGCGGGTTGGCTACACCTTC. Translation: CASSLTTGRVGYTF.

This clonotype was recorded many times. The chain recombines TRBV29-1 with TRBJ2-7; no firm D call. The germline V gene encodes CDR1 SQVTM and CDR2 ANQGSEA. This CDR3 has 12 amino acids. V lost 3 bases and J 7 bases, leaving 13 bases between the germline ends. This CDR3 reads CSVEQPGGEQYF. CDR3 coding DNA: TGCAGCGTTGAGCAGCCGGGTGGGGAGCAGTACTTC.

The genes are TRBV7-8 and TRBJ2-1; the D is unclear. The end of the DNA fits TRBJ2-7 better, so the J call may be wrong. CDR3 length: 16 residues. The germline gives CDR1 SGHVS, CDR2 FQNEAQ. The CDR3 nucleotides read TGTGCCAGCAGCTTATCGTCTGGCGCGTCCTACAATGAGCAGTACTTC. Its translation is CASSLSSGASYNEQYF.

This clonotype was detected ten times or more. The V gene is TRBV6-1, the J gene TRBJ1-5; D might be TRBD1 (6 bases). Trimming removed 5 bases from V and 4 bases from J, with 12 bases in between. CDR1 and CDR2 (germline): MNHNS, SASEGT. The CDR3 is made up of 14 amino acids. The CDR3 is CASSPDSMNQPQHF. CDR3 nucleotides: TGTGCCAGCAGTCCGGACAGTATGAATCAGCCCCAGCATTTT.

This clonotype was observed a handful of times. CDR3: CASSQEGGLAGISYNEQFF. CDR3 coding DNA: TGTGCCAGCAGCCAAGAAGGCGGGCTAGCGGGAATATCCTACAATGAGCAGTTCTTC. The rearrangement links TRBV14 to TRBJ2-1, with TRBD2 matching over 9 bases. The CDR3 consists of 19 residues. Looked up from germline, CDR1 is SGHDN and CDR2 is FVKESK. V shed 0 bases and J 1 base; nucleotides not matched to a gene: 10.